The sequence of this T cell receptor beta chain was determined in a study of T-cell reconstitution after alpha-beta-depleted transplantation in children. Using unique molecular identifiers, the investigators prepared the TCRbeta library. TCRdb redid the calling of the PCR reads with MiXCR, one entry per CDR3 protein. The data hold about 250,000 distinct CDR3 sequences, with more than 20% observed a single time. The CDR3 is 13 amino acids. Germline loops: CDR1 SGHRS, CDR2 YFSETQ. V was trimmed by 3 bases and J by 2 bases, leaving 8 bases between them. This TCR was recovered from a female patient between 2 and 15 years old who had a stem cell transplant for congenital amegakaryocytic thrombocytopenia, so the T cells may come from the graft donor. Sequenced here: PBMCs, mostly from graft donor cells, sampled 360 days after TCRalphabeta/CD19-depleted stem cell transplant. The V and J genes are TRBV5-1 and TRBJ1-2; D unresolved. CDR3 in amino acids: CASSSASNYGYTF. CDR3 in DNA: TGCGCCAGCAGCTCAGCTTCCAACTATGGCTACACCTTC.